The rows below give T cell receptor beta chains drawn from one sample of a study of blood T cells in healthy people across ages. TCRdb analysed the 5' RACE reads with MiXCR anew, one entry per CDR3 protein. The sample lists over a million distinct CDR3 sequences; around 43% were seen once. The source material was blood. These receptors were obtained from a woman aged 55-69 years in good health. Both conserved end residues are part of each CDR3.

v_call: TRBV3-1
j_call: TRBJ2-5
cdr3_aa: CASSQVPAKYQETQYF

v_call: TRBV12-3/TRBV12-4
j_call: TRBJ2-3
cdr3_aa: CASSFIGGGDTQYF

v_call: TRBV27
j_call: TRBJ2-3
cdr3_aa: CASSLFLAGGGTDTQYF

v_call: TRBV6-5
j_call: TRBJ1-2
cdr3_aa: CASRSDRRYGHTF

v_call: TRBV20-1
j_call: TRBJ2-3
cdr3_aa: CSARAAGATDTQYF

v_call: TRBV20-1
j_call: TRBJ2-1
cdr3_aa: CSARMTPSTYNEQFF

v_call: TRBV9
j_call: TRBJ2-1
cdr3_aa: CASSVSGRAHTYNEQFF

v_call: TRBV7-6
j_call: TRBJ2-7
cdr3_aa: CASLAGGSYEQYF

v_call: TRBV7-2
j_call: TRBJ2-3
cdr3_aa: CASRPAGTAGTDTQYF

v_call: TRBV20-1
j_call: TRBJ2-5
cdr3_aa: CSAEKRETQYF

v_call: TRBV30
j_call: TRBJ1-4
cdr3_aa: CAWTHQEREKLFF

v_call: TRBV28
j_call: TRBJ1-2
cdr3_aa: CASSYGNYGYTF

v_call: TRBV6-1
j_call: TRBJ1-2
cdr3_aa: CAISRITSGGYGYTF

v_call: TRBV12-5
j_call: TRBJ1-4
cdr3_aa: CASGTGATNEKLFF

v_call: TRBV27
j_call: TRBJ2-7
cdr3_aa: CASSLLMGYEQYF

v_call: TRBV29-1
j_call: TRBJ2-1
cdr3_aa: CSVAAPLRDEQFF

v_call: TRBV2
j_call: TRBJ2-2
cdr3_aa: CASNLGDTGELFF

v_call: TRBV24-1
j_call: NA
cdr3_aa: CATSDPWQGETQYF

v_call: TRBV27
j_call: TRBJ1-1
cdr3_aa: CVSSYLSLGEAFF

v_call: TRBV20-1
j_call: TRBJ2-3
cdr3_aa: CSARDHGLAGTDTQYF

v_call: TRBV10-3
j_call: TRBJ1-4
cdr3_aa: CAISEPDRGRGEKLFF

v_call: TRBV15
j_call: TRBJ2-7
cdr3_aa: CATSPLGAPYEQYF

v_call: TRBV19
j_call: TRBJ2-7
cdr3_aa: CASRELAEPTTQYF

v_call: TRBV6-2/TRBV6-3
j_call: TRBJ2-3
cdr3_aa: CASSLSGRMNTQYF

v_call: TRBV6-5
j_call: TRBJ2-3
cdr3_aa: CASSYSKAGVRTDTQYF

v_call: TRBV9
j_call: TRBJ1-4
cdr3_aa: CASSLSQTATNEKLFF

v_call: TRBV12-3/TRBV12-4
j_call: TRBJ2-5
cdr3_aa: CASSFATGRHQETQYF

v_call: TRBV13
j_call: TRBJ1-2
cdr3_aa: CASSEGDSNANYGYTF

v_call: TRBV29-1
j_call: TRBJ2-3
cdr3_aa: CSVEKQLADSTDTQYF

v_call: TRBV27
j_call: TRBJ2-3
cdr3_aa: CASSLAPGLGTDTQYF

v_call: TRBV6-2/TRBV6-3
j_call: TRBJ2-7
cdr3_aa: CASSYLKGQVYEQYF